A selection of T cell receptor beta chains follows, all from one sample in a study of a mutant IDH1 vaccine in newly diagnosed glioma. These receptors lack a known antigen. Method: immunoSEQ multiplex PCR; TCRdb's copy keeps in-frame clones and lacks some. The sample carries over 55,000 clones, 81% recorded once. This specimen consisted of PBMCs, obtained from a glioma patient whose treatment included an IDH1 peptide vaccine. The receptors derive from a woman aged 35 to 49 with glioma. Some clones in this sample may be carry-over from other donors' samples. CDR3s include the opening cysteine and the closing phenylalanine or tryptophan. A D gene is named only where the DNA matches it firmly. For some rows the clone size is stated as once, few or many, or as a class when expanded; others skip it.

V gene	J gene	D gene	clone size	CDR3 length	CDR3 DNA	CDR3 protein
TRBV5-6	TRBJ2-1	TRBD2	NA	16	TGTGCCAGCAGCTTAAATAGCGGGCTCCGGTACAATGAGCAGTTCTTC	CASSLNSGLRYNEQFF
TRBV4-2	TRBJ2-3	NA	NA	13	TGTGCCAGCAGCCAAATGGGGGGAGATACGCAGTATTTT	CASSQMGGDTQYF
TRBV25-1	TRBJ1-1	NA	few	15	TGTGCCAGCAGTGCCCGGGACACCCAGAACACTGAAGCTTTCTTT	CASSARDTQNTEAFF
TRBV14	TRBJ2-5	TRBD1	NA	14	TGTGCCAGCAGCCAAGTGAGGGGGCTAGAGACCCAGTACTTC	CASSQVRGLETQYF
TRBV13	TRBJ1-6	NA	once	14	TGTGCCAGCAGCCGGGGGACCGAGGTGTCACCCCTCCACTTT	CASSRGTEVSPLHF
TRBV7-2	TRBJ2-7	NA	NA	15	TGTGCCAGCAGCTTAACGGCAGAACACCTCTACGAGCAGTACTTC	CASSLTAEHLYEQYF
TRBV5-1	TRBJ1-6	NA	NA	14	TGCGCCAGCAGAGTGGACACGGATAATTCACCCCTCCACTTT	CASRVDTDNSPLHF
TRBV2	TRBJ2-3	TRBD1	NA	12	TGTGCCAGCAGGCAGGGGGCAGATACGCAGTATTTT	CASRQGADTQYF
TRBV27	TRBJ1-6	NA	NA	12	TGTGCCAGCAGTCCAACAAGAGACCACCTCCACTTT	CASSPTRDHLHF
TRBV2	TRBJ2-3	NA	NA	11	TGTGCCAGCAGTGACCCCCTTAGAGAGTATTTT	CASSDPLREYF
TRBV5-6	TRBJ2-7	TRBD1	once	15	TGTGCCAGCAGCTCACTGACAGGGTTCTCCTACGAGCAGTACTTC	CASSSLTGFSYEQYF
TRBV5-6	TRBJ1-1	TRBD1	NA	15	TGTGCCAGCAGCTTACCCAGACAGGGCCACACTGAAGCTTTCTTT	CASSLPRQGHTEAFF
TRBV19	TRBJ1-2	NA	NA	12	TGTGCCAGTAGTATTTTTTCGGATGGCTACACCTTC	CASSIFSDGYTF
TRBV27	TRBJ1-4	NA	NA	13	TGTGCCAACGGGTGGGGGTTAGAGGAAAAACTGTTTTTT	CANGWGLEEKLFF
TRBV19	TRBJ2-7	NA	NA	16	TGTGCCAGTAGTCCCTTAGTTCCCGGGCCCGCCAGCGAGCAGTACTTC	CASSPLVPGPASEQYF
TRBV30	TRBJ1-1	NA	NA	12	TGTGCCTGGAGTGCCCGGGGGTACTCTGCTTTCTTT	CAWSARGYSAFF
TRBV9	TRBJ1-1	NA	NA	15	TGTGCCAGCAGCGAGGGGGGCGGTTTTGGGACTGAAGCTTTCTTT	CASSEGGGFGTEAFF
TRBV19	TRBJ1-1	NA	NA	13	TGTGCCAGTAGTATAGATCTATTCACTGAAGCTTTCTTT	CASSIDLFTEAFF
TRBV7-6	TRBJ2-1	NA	NA	13	TGTGCCAGCAGCTTAGGGCAGCCCAATGAGCAGTTCTTC	CASSLGQPNEQFF
TRBV7-9	TRBJ2-1	NA	NA	16	TGTGCCAGCAGCTTAATAAGATCCCGGGGGCCCAATGAGCAGTTCTTC	CASSLIRSRGPNEQFF
TRBV5-1	TRBJ2-5	NA	NA	14	TGCGCCAGCAGCTTGGGCAAGGTTGCGGAGACCCAGTACTTC	CASSLGKVAETQYF
TRBV6-6	TRBJ1-2	NA	NA	12	TGTGCCAGCAGTTCCCAAAACTATGGCTACACCTTC	CASSSQNYGYTF
TRBV30	TRBJ1-6	NA	once	15	TGTGCCTGGAGTGCCTTGGGTTTAACGTCTACACCCCTCCACTTT	CAWSALGLTSTPLHF